This TCR beta chain came from a study of Ad26.COV2.S vaccination and SARS-CoV-2 variants. As to treatment: over 15 received Ad26.COV2.S at low or high dose, single or two shots; 5 received placebo; per-sample allocation not given. Sampling was performed 63 days after the first vaccine or placebo injection. Assay used: immunoSEQ multiplex PCR; TCRdb lists only in-frame clones, some missing. The table lists approximately 250,000 clones, around nine tenths of them singletons. The sequenced sample was peripheral blood, obtained in a trial of Ad26.COV2.S vaccine versus placebo. The receptor was isolated from a person between 18 and 65 years old who received the Ad26.COV2.S COVID-19 vaccine or a placebo.

CDR3 sequence (DNA): TGTGCCAGCAGCTTGAAACAGGGGAGGGAGACCCAGTACTTC. It encodes CASSLKQGRETQYF. V is TRBV5-4 and J is TRBJ2-5, with D possibly matching TRBD1 (7 bases). This CDR3 spans 14 amino acids. In germline, CDR1 is SGHNT, CDR2 YYREEE (reference sequence). V lost 1 base and J lost 5, with 12 bases in between.